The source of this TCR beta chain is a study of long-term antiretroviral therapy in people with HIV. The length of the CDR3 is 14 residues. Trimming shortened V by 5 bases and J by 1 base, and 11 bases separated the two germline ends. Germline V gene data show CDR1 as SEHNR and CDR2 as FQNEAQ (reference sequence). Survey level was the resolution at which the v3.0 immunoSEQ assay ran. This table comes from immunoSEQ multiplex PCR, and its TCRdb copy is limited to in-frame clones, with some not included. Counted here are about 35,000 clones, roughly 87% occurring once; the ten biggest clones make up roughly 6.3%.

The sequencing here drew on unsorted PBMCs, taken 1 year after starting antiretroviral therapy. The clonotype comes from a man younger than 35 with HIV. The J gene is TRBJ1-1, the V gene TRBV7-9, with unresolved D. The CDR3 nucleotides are TGTGCCAGCAGCCCCCGGGGTCAGAACACTGAAGCTTTCTTT. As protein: CASSPRGQNTEAFF.